A single sample is the source of the 11 T cell receptor beta chains below, sequenced in a study of blood T cell repertoires in COVID-19. Assay: immunoSEQ multiplex PCR; the TCRdb copy retains only in-frame clones and omits some. The repertoire includes more than 150,000 clones, 70% to 90% of them detected once, and 9.8% sits in the top ten. The sequencing input was peripheral blood. All receptors derive from a woman older than 75 with acute or convalescent COVID-19.

V is TRBV6-6 and J is TRBJ2-3, with TRBD2 matching 14 bases. V lost 5 bases and J lost 3; bases outside the gene matches: 4. This CDR3 is built from 16 residues. In germline, CDR1 is MNHNY, CDR2 SVGAGI (reference sequence). Written as DNA, the CDR3 is TGTGCCAGCAGTCGAAGACTAGCGGGGGGGACAGATACGCAGTATTTT. Its translation: CASSRRLAGGTDTQYF.

A note on this clone: The sample contains more than one DNA sequence encoding this CDR3. This chain uses TRBV3-1 (or the pseudogene TRBV3-2) with TRBJ2-3; a weak D match, TRBD2 (6 bases). The V end lost 3 bases, the J end lost 1 base, and 8 bases lay between the germline ends. Germline CDR1 is LGHDT and CDR2 is YNNKEL (reference sequence). The CDR3 is 14 amino acids. In nucleotides, the CDR3 is TGTGCCAGCAGCCAGGAGGGCCGCACAGATACGCAGTATTTT. Its translation is CASSQEGRTDTQYF.

The table lists this clone with a few counts. V is TRBV5-4 and J is TRBJ2-2; D not resolved. This CDR3 region has 14 residues. The germline V and J ends were trimmed by 0 bases and 2 bases, with 5 bases remaining between them. The germline V gene encodes CDR1 SGHNT and CDR2 YYREEE (reference sequence). CDR3 nucleotides: TGTGCCAGCAGCTTGGGGAGCAACACCGGGGAGCTGTTTTTT. Translated: CASSLGSNTGELFF.

The chain recombines TRBV5-1 with TRBJ1-6; 7 positions agree with TRBD1. The germline V gene has CDR1 SGHRS and CDR2 YFSETQ. There are 15 residues in the CDR3. Trimming removed 4 bases from V and 5 bases from J; junction bases left unmatched: 6. The CDR3, as DNA: TGCGCCAGCAGCATCGGACAGGTCGATAATTCACCCCTCCACTTT. This encodes CASSIGQVDNSPLHF.

The chain links TRBV4-1 to TRBJ2-7; 9 nucleotides match TRBD1. The CDR3 has 18 residues. After removal of 0 bases from V and 0 bases from J, the junction contained 9 bases not matched to a gene. CDR1 and CDR2 (germline): MGHRA, YSYEKL. The CDR3 spells CASSQEGPTGGVSYEQYF. DNA of the CDR3: TGCGCCAGCAGCCAAGAAGGGCCAACAGGGGGCGTCTCCTACGAGCAGTACTTC.

This clone was picked up one time. This rearrangement joins TRBV5-4 to TRBJ2-7; TRBD1 aligns across 8 bases. CDR1 is SGHNT and CDR2 is YYREEE in the germline V gene (reference sequence). The V and J ends lost 3 bases and 6 bases, in that order; junction bases with no gene match: 5. The CDR3 totals 13 residues. CDR3 in amino acids: CASSYKGQGEQYF. In DNA, the CDR3 is TGTGCCAGCAGCTACAAAGGACAGGGCGAGCAGTACTTC.

The V call is TRBV6-2 or TRBV6-3, the J call TRBJ1-2; unclear D gene. The CDR3 contains 15 residues. Germline V lookup: CDR1 MNHEY, CDR2 SVGEGT. V was trimmed by 2 bases and J by 0 bases, leaving 10 bases between them. CDR3 region: CASSYPAEANYGYTF. The CDR3 DNA sequence: TGTGCCAGCAGTTACCCGGCGGAGGCTAACTATGGCTACACCTTC.

V is TRBV5-1 and J is TRBJ2-5, with 7 positions matching TRBD2. The CDR3 has 13 amino acids. CDR1 and CDR2 from the germline V gene are SGHRS and YFSETQ. J was trimmed by 1 base and V by 3 bases; bases with no gene match: 0. CDR3 residues: CASSSGGQETQYF. CDR3 coding DNA: TGCGCCAGCAGCTCGGGGGGCCAAGAGACCCAGTACTTC.

This chain joins TRBV27 and TRBJ2-5, with TRBD1 identical over 9 bases. The CDR3 covers 14 residues. Per germline, CDR1 MNHEY and CDR2 SMNVEV (reference sequence). V lost 6 bases and J lost 5; bases outside the gene matches: 7. In DNA form, the CDR3 reads TGTGCCAGCAGGCGGGACAGGGTGGGGGAGACCCAGTACTTC. Protein: CASRRDRVGETQYF.

The chain couples TRBV3-1 (or the pseudogene TRBV3-2) to TRBJ1-2, with 7 bases fitting TRBD1. V dropped 4 bases and J dropped 2; count of bases not matched to a gene: 4. Germline lookup yields CDR1 LGHDT and CDR2 YNNKEL (reference sequence). This CDR3 has 14 amino acids. The CDR3 coding sequence is TGTGCCAGCAGCCCTTTGACAGGGAACTATGGCTACACCTTC. Translation gives CASSPLTGNYGYTF.

The rearrangement links TRBV3-1 (or the pseudogene TRBV3-2) to TRBJ1-1; D unresolved. Trimming pared 4 bases from V and 1 base from J, leaving 10 bases between. CDR1 LGHDT and CDR2 YNNKEL come from the germline V gene (reference sequence). This CDR3 has 14 amino acids. The CDR3 nucleotides read TGTGCCAGCAGCCCACCCCACTCGAACACTGAAGCTTTCTTT. Its protein product is CASSPPHSNTEAFF.